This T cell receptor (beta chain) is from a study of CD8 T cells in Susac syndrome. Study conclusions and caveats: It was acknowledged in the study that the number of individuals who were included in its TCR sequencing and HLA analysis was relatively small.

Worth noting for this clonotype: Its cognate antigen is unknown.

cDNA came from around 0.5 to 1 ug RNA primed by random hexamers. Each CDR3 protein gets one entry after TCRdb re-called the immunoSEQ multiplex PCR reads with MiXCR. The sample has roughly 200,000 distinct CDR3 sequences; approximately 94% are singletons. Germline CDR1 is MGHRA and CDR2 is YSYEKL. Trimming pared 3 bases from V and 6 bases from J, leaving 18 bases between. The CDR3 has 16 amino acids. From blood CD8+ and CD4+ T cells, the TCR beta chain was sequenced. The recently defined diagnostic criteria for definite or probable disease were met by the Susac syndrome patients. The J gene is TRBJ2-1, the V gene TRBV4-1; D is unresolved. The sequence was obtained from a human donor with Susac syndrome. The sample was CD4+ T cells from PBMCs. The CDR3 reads CASSHEPSLGRNEQFF. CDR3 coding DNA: TGCGCCAGCAGCCACGAACCGAGTCTAGGTCGCAATGAGCAGTTCTTC.